Presented here are 29 T cell receptor beta chains from one specimen sequenced in a study of Ad26.COV2.S vaccination and SARS-CoV-2 variants. The treatment here: about 20 received Ad26.COV2.S at low or high dose, single or two shots; several received placebo; per-sample allocation not given. Samples came from day 63 after the first vaccine or placebo injection. TCRdb's table, derived via immunoSEQ multiplex PCR, lists solely in-frame clones and lacks some. The sample holds around 300,000 clones, 70% to 90% seen once. The sequencing used peripheral blood, collected in a trial of Ad26.COV2.S vaccine versus placebo. These receptors came from a person between 18 and 59 years old who received the Ad26.COV2.S COVID-19 vaccine or a placebo.

The V and J genes are TRBV5-1 and TRBJ1-4; D is perhaps TRBD1 (6 bases). Per germline, CDR1 SGHRS and CDR2 YFSETQ. This CDR3 comprises 14 residues. The V end lost 4 bases, the J end lost 4 bases, and 11 bases lay between the germline ends. CDR3: CASSTDRNNEKLFF. The CDR3 nucleotides are TGCGCCAGCAGCACCGACAGGAATAATGAAAAACTGTTTTTT.

The chain carries TRBV19 and TRBJ2-7, with 8 positions matching TRBD2. Germline CDR1 is LNHDA and CDR2 is SQIVND (reference sequence). The V segment lost 5 bases and the J segment 7 bases; nucleotides outside the gene matches: 13. CDR3 length: 15 residues. The CDR3 loop reads CASSHTVAGGNEQYF. CDR3 coding DNA: TGTGCCAGTAGTCACACGGTTGCGGGAGGCAATGAGCAGTACTTC.

The CDR3 DNA reads TGTGCCAGCAGTCGGACAGAAAGTTTCCTAGCCAAAAACATTCAGTACTTC. As protein: CASSRTESFLAKNIQYF. The gene calls are TRBV28 and TRBJ2-4, with D perhaps matching TRBD1 (6 bases). The germline V gene encodes CDR1 MDHEN and CDR2 SYDVKM. This CDR3 has 17 residues. V was clipped by 5 bases and J by 0 bases, with 17 bases between them.

This rearrangement joins TRBV7-3 to TRBJ2-2, with D tentatively TRBD1 (5 bases). Trimming took 5 bases from V and 0 from J, leaving 19 bases between them. The germline gives CDR1 SGHTA, CDR2 FQGTGA. The CDR3 contains 18 residues. This chain's CDR3 is CASSPRPTELTNTGELFF. CDR3 sequence (DNA): TGTGCCAGCAGCCCCCGACCGACAGAACTGACGAACACCGGGGAGCTGTTTTTT.

V usage is TRBV4-3 and J usage is TRBJ1-1; D call uncertain. Trimming removed 0 bases from V and 6 bases from J, with 14 bases in between. Germline V gene lookup returns CDR1 LGHNA and CDR2 YSLEER. The CDR3 spans 15 residues. CDR3 nucleotides: TGCGCCAGCAGCCAAGATCGCGGGAGAGACTCTGAAGCTTTCTTT. As protein: CASSQDRGRDSEAFF.

The chain employs TRBV28 and TRBJ1-1; D gene unclear. CDR3 length: 12 amino acids. Trimming shortened V by 7 bases and J by 1 base, and 7 bases separated the two germline ends. Germline V gives CDR1 MDHEN, CDR2 SYDVKM. CDR3 DNA: TGTGCCAGCACCTGGGGGAACACTGAAGCTTTCTTT. Translating it yields CASTWGNTEAFF.

The chain recombines TRBV5-1 with TRBJ2-1; TRBD2 aligns across 10 bases. This CDR3 is built from 15 residues. Germline loops: CDR1 SGHRS, CDR2 YFSETQ. After removal of 4 bases from V and 5 bases from J, the junction contained 6 bases not matched to a gene. The CDR3 nucleotides read TGCGCCAGCAGCGTAGCGGGGGGAGGGAACAATGAGCAGTTCTTC. This encodes CASSVAGGGNNEQFF.

The chain combines TRBV9 with TRBJ1-2; TRBD1 matches 7 bases. CDR3 length: 16 amino acids. J lost 7 bases, V lost 5 bases, and 17 bases had no gene match. Germline V lookup: CDR1 SGDLS, CDR2 YYNGEE. The CDR3 is CASSRDSGKVKSGYTF. CDR3 coding DNA: TGTGCCAGCAGTAGGGACAGCGGAAAAGTGAAAAGTGGCTACACCTTC.

The chain recombines TRBV30 with TRBJ1-2; D unclear. Trimming stripped 5 bases from V and 1 base from J, with 5 bases between. The CDR3 extends over 11 amino acids. Germline CDR1 and CDR2: GTSNPN and SVGIG (reference sequence). In DNA form, the CDR3 reads TGTGCCTGGGACCTTAACTATGGCTACACCTTC. Protein product: CAWDLNYGYTF.

The chain joins TRBV28 to TRBJ2-1, with D possibly being TRBD2 (5 bases). With 2 bases removed from V and 7 bases from J, the gap between germline ends came to 9 bases. Germline CDR1 is MDHEN and CDR2 is SYDVKM. The CDR3 contains 13 residues. CDR3 sequence reads: CASSLLALNEQFF. The CDR3 DNA is TGTGCCAGCAGTTTACTAGCTCTGAATGAGCAGTTCTTC.

This chain links TRBV18 with TRBJ2-5; the match to TRBD2 covers 10 bases. V was pared by 4 bases and J by 5 bases, with 10 bases of the junction left unmatched. The CDR3 is 16 amino acids. CDR1 KGHSH and CDR2 LQKENI come from the germline V gene. CDR3 sequence: CASSRGLAMGRETQYF. DNA of the CDR3: TGTGCCAGCTCACGGGGACTAGCGATGGGAAGGGAGACCCAGTACTTC.

The genes are TRBV27 and TRBJ1-1; no firm D call. The CDR3 spans 14 residues. Germline values: CDR1 MNHEY, CDR2 SMNVEV (reference sequence). V dropped 0 bases and J dropped 6 bases, with 11 bases sitting between them. CDR3 in amino acids: CASSLSRVESEAFF. The DNA of the CDR3 is TGTGCCAGCAGTTTATCGAGGGTGGAATCTGAAGCTTTCTTT.

This clone occurred once. The V and J genes are TRBV24-1 and TRBJ2-1; D is unclear. Trimming took 9 bases from V and 5 from J, leaving 10 bases between them. Germline CDR1 is KGHDR and CDR2 is SFDVKD. The CDR3 has 12 amino acids. CDR3 sequence (DNA): TGTGCCACCTCCCGTGGGGACAATGAGCAGTTCTTC. It specifies CATSRGDNEQFF.

CDR3 nucleotides: TGCGCCAGCAGCATACCGTCCGGGACTAGTCGGGATGAGCAGTTCTTC. Translation gives CASSIPSGTSRDEQFF. The J gene is TRBJ2-1, the V gene TRBV5-1; TRBD2 matches 8 bases. With V trimmed by 4 bases and J by 8 bases, 14 bases remained unmatched. Germline loops: CDR1 SGHRS, CDR2 YFSETQ. The CDR3 covers 16 residues.

The V call is TRBV7-3, the J call TRBJ2-3, with D perhaps TRBD2 (5 bases). Germline V gives CDR1 SGHTA, CDR2 FQGTGA. The V and J ends lost 2 bases and 3 bases respectively, with 15 bases between them. The CDR3 length is 16 residues. The CDR3 coding sequence is TGTGCCAGCAGCTTAGGCGGCGGACTCGGGACAGATACGCAGTATTTT. Its protein is CASSLGGGLGTDTQYF. The full variable domain, its missing parts supplied by reference TRBV7-3 and TRBJ2-3, is GAGVSQTPSNKVTEKGKYVELRCDPISGHTALYWYRQSLGQGPEFLIYFQGTGAADDSGLPNDRFFAVRPEGSVSTLKIQRTERGDSAVYLCASSLGGGLGTDTQYFGPGTRLTVL.

This clone was recorded once. The V call is TRBV6-4, the J call TRBJ1-2; a weak D match, TRBD1 (6 bases). This CDR3 region has 13 residues. From germline, CDR1 is MRHNA and CDR2 SNTAGT. Trimming pared 6 bases from V and 8 bases from J, leaving 16 bases between. DNA for the CDR3: TGTGCCAGCAGGGGCCCAGGGGCGAAAGGCTACACCTTC. Its protein product is CASRGPGAKGYTF.

The V call is TRBV27, the J call TRBJ2-7; D is uncertain. The CDR3 sequence is 13 residues long. The germline V and J ends were trimmed by 2 bases and 2 bases, with 7 bases remaining between them. Per the germline V gene, CDR1 is MNHEY and CDR2 is SMNVEV (reference sequence). The CDR3 is CASSLTAAYEQYF. CDR3 DNA sequence: TGTGCCAGCAGTTTAACAGCCGCCTACGAGCAGTACTTC.

With regard to this clone: Other DNA sequences of this sample code for an identical CDR3. The V call is TRBV7-2, the J call TRBJ1-2; possible D gene TRBD1, 5 bases. Trimming shortened V by 1 base and J by 7 bases, and 7 bases separated the two germline ends. Germline-derived CDR1 and CDR2 are SGHTA and FQGNSA. This CDR3 is 12 amino acids long. Written as DNA, the CDR3 is TGTGCCAGCAGCTTAGTAAGGGGTGGCTACACCTTC. It yields the protein CASSLVRGGYTF. The variable domain in full, completed from reference TRBV7-2 and TRBJ1-2, reads GAGVSQSPSNKVTEKGKDVELRCDPISGHTALYWYRQSLGQGLEFLIYFQGNSAPDKSGLPSDRFSAERTGGSVSTLTIQRTQQEDSAVYLCASSLVRGGYTFGSGTRLTVV.

The chain uses TRBV7-2 and TRBJ1-1, with 10 bases aligning to TRBD1. In germline, CDR1 is SGHTA, CDR2 FQGNSA. The CDR3 loop spans 16 amino acids. Germline trimming cut 4 bases from V and 2 bases from J; bases unmatched to any gene: 7. The CDR3 DNA follows: TGTGCCAGCAGCTACAGACGGACAGGGGGAAACACTGAAGCTTTCTTT. As protein: CASSYRRTGGNTEAFF.

The chain is built from TRBV5-1 and TRBJ2-3; D remains ambiguous. The CDR3 sequence is 14 residues long. V gave up 0 bases and J gave up 4 bases, with 9 bases separating them. Germline loops: CDR1 SGHRS, CDR2 YFSETQ. CDR3 residues: CASSLASGPDTQYF. DNA for the CDR3: TGCGCCAGCAGCTTGGCATCAGGTCCAGATACGCAGTATTTT.

The rearrangement links TRBV6-5 to TRBJ2-5; TRBD1 aligns across 8 bases. V shed 2 bases and J 4 bases; nucleotides not matched to a gene: 3. The V gene's germline CDR1 is MNHEY and CDR2 SVGAGI. This CDR3 spans 14 amino acids. The CDR3 protein is CASSYAGGRETQYF. Here the CDR3 DNA reads TGTGCCAGCAGTTACGCAGGGGGCCGAGAGACCCAGTACTTC.

V usage is TRBV6-5 and J usage is TRBJ1-4; D gene uncertain. From germline, CDR1 is MNHEY and CDR2 SVGAGI. The ends were cut back, 6 bases at V and 0 bases at J, with 11 bases in the middle. The CDR3 sequence is 15 residues long. Here the CDR3 DNA reads TGTGCCAGCAGCGGAAGATCCGCAACTAATGAAAAACTGTTTTTT. Translation gives CASSGRSATNEKLFF.

V gene TRBV24-1 combines with J gene TRBJ1-3; D is undetermined. The CDR3 is made up of 15 amino acids. The ends were cut back, 4 bases at V and 0 bases at J, with 9 bases in the middle. Germline values: CDR1 KGHDR, CDR2 SFDVKD. The CDR3 sequence: CATSEGANSGNTIYF. The CDR3 DNA follows: TGTGCCACCAGTGAGGGCGCCAACTCTGGAAACACCATATATTTT.

The chain joins TRBV28 to TRBJ2-6; 7 bases align to TRBD2. V lost 5 bases to trimming and J lost 3 bases; unmatched junction nucleotides: 13. This CDR3 is built from 18 residues. The germline gives CDR1 MDHEN, CDR2 SYDVKM. CDR3 residues: CASSDIRGDSGGANVLTF. The CDR3, as DNA: TGTGCCAGCAGTGACATACGGGGGGATTCCGGTGGGGCCAACGTCCTGACTTTC.

The CDR3 region has the DNA TGTGCCAGCAGTCAACGGCAGGGGATTAACTATGGCTACACCTTC. Residues: CASSQRQGINYGYTF. This rearrangement joins TRBV28 to TRBJ1-2; D is perhaps TRBD1 (6 bases). V shed 5 bases and J shed 1 base, with 14 bases lying between them. This CDR3 is built from 15 residues. Germline V gene lookup returns CDR1 MDHEN and CDR2 SYDVKM.

The gene calls are TRBV27 and TRBJ2-3; no clear D gene. Trimming stripped 3 bases from V and 0 bases from J, with 10 bases between. CDR1 is MNHEY, CDR2 SMNVEV, per germline (reference sequence). There are 15 residues in the CDR3. The CDR3 region has the DNA TGTGCCAGCAGTTTGGCTGAATCTAGCACAGATACGCAGTATTTT. It specifies CASSLAESSTDTQYF.

This chain connects TRBV2 to TRBJ2-1; no reliable D call. Germline V gene sequence: CDR1 SNHLY, CDR2 FYNNEI. Trimming cost V 4 bases and J 3 bases, with 4 bases left between them. The CDR3 is 12 residues long. The CDR3 is CASSGSYNEQFF. The CDR3 DNA is TGTGCCAGCAGTGGGAGCTACAATGAGCAGTTCTTC.

Here the CDR3 DNA reads TGCGCCAGCAGCCCCCACAGGGGCGCGTTCGAGCAGTACTTC. Its translation: CASSPHRGAFEQYF. The chain joins TRBV4-1 to TRBJ2-7; 7 bases line up with TRBD1. V shed 4 bases and J 6 bases; nucleotides not matched to a gene: 9. The CDR3 is made up of 14 amino acids. CDR1 and CDR2 from the germline V gene are MGHRA and YSYEKL.

The CDR3 bases are TGTGCCAGCAGCGCAGCACCGGGACAGGGCCCCTTTGGTACGCAGTATTTT. Amino acids: CASSAAPGQGPFGTQYF. V usage is TRBV21-1 and J usage is TRBJ2-3; no check of the table's D call, TRBD1, against the DNA was made. TRBV21-1 is a listed pseudogene. The CDR3 covers 17 residues.